This TCR beta chain was sequenced during a study of T cell responses to AZD1222 COVID-19 vaccine. The study's findings and limits: The donors showed a predominance of white British ancestry and of females, with possible underestimation of clonal diversity. Per reports, nearly half of all spike-specific TCRs target regions that are unmutated in variants. Regions 160-218 and 743-854 held dominance among vaccine-associated CD4 TCRs, which spanned spike.

Data came from immunoSEQ multiplex PCR; TCRdb stores just in-frame clones and leaves some out. Among 60,000 to 70,000 clones listed, about four fifths were seen once. The CDR3 is made up of 14 amino acids. Germline V gives CDR1 SGHVS, CDR2 FQNEAQ. V trimming: 6 bases; J trimming: 6 bases; junction bases outside the gene matches: 9. Note on this clone: The antigen is unknown.

This sequence originates from an adult in good health. The rearrangement uses TRBV7-8 and TRBJ2-7; TRBD1 matches at 9 bases. Specimen: peripheral blood, collected on day 0 of AZD1222 vaccination. CDR3 in amino acids: CASSLNRGPGEQYF. Written as DNA, the CDR3 is TGTGCCAGCAGTTTAAACAGGGGGCCAGGCGAGCAGTACTTC.